Listed below are T cell receptor beta chains from one sample, sequenced in a study of human T cells and chemical hapten exposure. TCRdb re-derived calls from the RACE reads in MiXCR, one entry per CDR3 protein. The table records 200,000 to 300,000 distinct CDR3 sequences, around 9.3% of them present only once. Material: whole blood, obtained in connection with sensitization to the hapten diphenylcyclopropenone (DPC). These receptors all come from a woman aged 40-49 years with alopecia areata. Some clones in this sample may be carry-over from other donors' samples. CDR3s include the opening cysteine and the closing phenylalanine or tryptophan. The order of the fields is V gene, clone size, J gene, CDR3 protein. Expanded clones are given a class, and other clones once, few, many or no size at all.

v_call: TRBV29-1
clone_size: -
j_call: TRBJ1-2
cdr3_aa: CSVEDMGGVGYGYTF

v_call: TRBV5-4
clone_size: -
j_call: TRBJ2-1
cdr3_aa: CASSPKITGGLGNEQFF

v_call: TRBV4-3
clone_size: few
j_call: TRBJ1-2
cdr3_aa: CASSQDVLPGGYTF

v_call: TRBV12-3/TRBV12-4
clone_size: few
j_call: TRBJ2-1
cdr3_aa: CASRSSGLWDEQFF

v_call: TRBV4-3
clone_size: few
j_call: TRBJ2-3
cdr3_aa: CASSTQTADTQYF

v_call: TRBV7-6
clone_size: few
j_call: TRBJ1-2
cdr3_aa: CASSLATGSYGYTF

v_call: TRBV5-6
clone_size: many
j_call: TRBJ1-5
cdr3_aa: CASSYYGTARQPQHF

v_call: TRBV12-3/TRBV12-4
clone_size: -
j_call: TRBJ1-2
cdr3_aa: CASKPGADGYTF

v_call: TRBV12-3/TRBV12-4
clone_size: few
j_call: TRBJ2-2
cdr3_aa: CASSPPGVAGVNGELFF

v_call: TRBV24-1
clone_size: -
j_call: TRBJ2-1
cdr3_aa: CATVSGIRNEQFF

v_call: TRBV5-1
clone_size: few
j_call: TRBJ2-3
cdr3_aa: CASSRDASGDTDTQYF

v_call: TRBV7-9
clone_size: -
j_call: TRBJ2-2
cdr3_aa: CASSFPGTGVTGELFF

v_call: TRBV10-3
clone_size: many
j_call: TRBJ2-1
cdr3_aa: CAISDPSLYNEQFF

v_call: TRBV24-1
clone_size: few
j_call: TRBJ2-7
cdr3_aa: CATSDTRDGPPYEQYF